The source of this T cell receptor beta chain is a study of blood T cells in healthy people across ages. General study findings and limits: Across samples, TCR beta diversity tracked strongly with naive T cell percentage.

This clonotype was seen a handful of times. Antigen: not known. Germline CDR1 and CDR2: SGDLS and YYNGEE. This CDR3 is built from 15 residues. With V trimmed by 2 bases and J by 3 bases, 5 bases remained unmatched. Primed by a sample-barcoded 5' primer and a J-beta primer mix, a second PCR proceeded for roughly 7 to 12 cycles. Each CDR3 protein is one row after TCRdb ran MiXCR on the 5' RACE reads. The sample has 1.8 million or so distinct CDR3 sequences; 35% to 50% are singletons. Healthy individuals of Caucasian origin from Russia, aged about 6 to 95, served as donors. This receptor was obtained from a human donor in good health. This rearrangement joins TRBV9 to TRBJ1-2; 9 positions match TRBD1. The specimen was blood. CDR3 in amino acids: CASSVDTGGYYGYTF. The CDR3 DNA reads as TGTGCCAGCAGCGTCGATACAGGGGGCTACTATGGCTACACCTTC.